Listed below are T cell receptor beta chains from one sample, sequenced in a study of OX40 agonist ivuxolimab in advanced cancers. The data were produced by immunoSEQ multiplex PCR, yet TCRdb's version contains in-frame clones alone and is incomplete. The table includes 40,000 to 55,000 clones, about nine tenths detected once. Material: CD4+ or CD8+ T cells sorted from blood, obtained in a trial of the OX40 agonist ivuxolimab. These TCRs come from an adult with an advanced solid tumor such as melanoma, head and neck, liver or kidney cancer. Both conserved end residues are part of each CDR3. The size field is filled for only some rows; it gives once, few, many or a size class.

V: TRBV4-3
length: 12
J: TRBJ1-2
size: .
CDR3: CASGFGKEGYTF

V: TRBV5-1
length: 13
J: TRBJ1-5
size: .
CDR3: CASSLRGNEPQHF

V: TRBV7-3
length: 14
J: TRBJ1-5
size: once
CDR3: CASSIREGQTPQHF

V: TRBV5-1
length: 15
J: TRBJ1-2
size: .
CDR3: CASSLAGGGNYGYTF

V: TRBV21-1
length: 15
J: TRBJ1-2
size: .
CDR3: CASSQPSGTGNGYTF

V: TRBV2
length: 16
J: TRBJ2-1
size: .
CDR3: CASSEILAGGPREQFF

V: TRBV6-1
length: 15
J: TRBJ2-7
size: .
CDR3: CASSEYRQKYYEQYF

V: TRBV7-9
length: 14
J: TRBJ2-7
size: .
CDR3: CASSAGSGGYEQYF

V: TRBV25-1
length: 16
J: TRBJ1-1
size: once
CDR3: CASSINAGTGNTEAFF

V: TRBV28
length: 14
J: TRBJ1-1
size: .
CDR3: CASSSGTTNTEAFF

V: TRBV9
length: 16
J: TRBJ2-2
size: .
CDR3: CASSGGLTKNTGELFF

V: TRBV29-1
length: 15
J: TRBJ2-2
size: .
CDR3: CSVASGQGGTGELFF

V: TRBV15
length: 15
J: TRBJ2-7
size: .
CDR3: CATSRDRGRVAEQYF

V: TRBV7-3
length: 16
J: TRBJ2-1
size: .
CDR3: CASSLVGQGLSNEQFF

V: TRBV5-1
length: 13
J: TRBJ1-1
size: .
CDR3: CASSSQGSTEAFF

V: TRBV2
length: 15
J: TRBJ2-2
size: .
CDR3: CASMLGLAGTGELFF

V: TRBV15
length: 13
J: TRBJ2-7
size: .
CDR3: CATSPGQGYEQYF

V: TRBV2
length: 12
J: TRBJ2-2
size: .
CDR3: CASSGNTGELFF

V: TRBV19
length: 18
J: TRBJ2-1
size: few
CDR3: CASSPHQGRHERYNEQFF

V: TRBV28
length: 15
J: TRBJ1-5
size: .
CDR3: CASSLQQGARQPQHF

V: TRBV7-2
length: 15
J: TRBJ1-4
size: .
CDR3: CASSFDGQANEKLFF

V: TRBV30
length: 13
J: TRBJ1-5
size: few
CDR3: CAWSVTGNQPQHF

V: TRBV19
length: 14
J: TRBJ2-7
size: .
CDR3: CASSLRGQGDEQYF

V: TRBV6-4
length: 16
J: TRBJ2-5
size: .
CDR3: CASSELAGGGRETQYF